The 4 T cell receptor beta chains below all came from one sample that was sequenced in a study of read filtering for tumor transcriptome and immune sequencing. From 300 to 400 ng of RNA, a library with molecular barcoded alpha/delta and beta/gamma adaptors was made. In TCRdb, the reads were re-called with MiXCR into one record per CDR3 protein. The sample has tens of thousands of distinct CDR3 sequences, 20% to 25% seen once. Sequenced sample: a population of CD138-negative cells sorted from bone marrow. These TCRs come from a donor at least 40 years old with multiple myeloma.

The J gene is TRBJ2-5, the V gene TRBV2, with unresolved D. Germline V CDR1 and CDR2: SNHLY, FYNNEI. Trimming stripped 4 bases from V and 5 bases from J, with 8 bases between. There are 12 residues in the CDR3. The CDR3 DNA reads TGTGCCAGCAGTGTTACTACCGAGACCCAGTACTTC. It encodes CASSVTTETQYF. Based on the CDR3 plus reference TRBV2 and TRBJ2-5, the full variable domain is EPEVTQTPSHQVTQMGQEVILRCVPISNHLYFYWYRQILGQKVEFLVSFYNNEISEKSEIFDDQFSVERPDGSNFTLKIRSTKLEDSAMYFCASSVTTETQYFGPGTRLLVL.

This clonotype has a count of ten or more. The chain is built from TRBV21-1 and TRBJ2-7. TRBV21-1 is a documented pseudogene. This CDR3 is built from 12 residues. The CDR3 protein is CASSCADYEQYF. Written as DNA, the CDR3 is TGTGCCAGCAGCTGTGCCGACTACGAGCAGTACTTC.

A word on this clonotype: Likely a read error: the CDR3 ends without its conserved phenylalanine or tryptophan. The chain employs TRBV12-3 or TRBV12-4 and TRBJ1-1; D perhaps matches TRBD1 (5 bases). V lost 3 bases, J lost 8 bases, and 7 bases lay in between. This CDR3 spans 11 amino acids. In DNA form, the CDR3 reads TGTGCCAGCAGTTTCTCAGGGGAAGCTTTCTAT. This translates into CASSFSGEAFY.

The CDR3 coding sequence is TGTGCCAGCAGAGCTAAATCAGATACGCAGTATTTT. This sequence encodes CASRAKSDTQYF. The chain carries TRBV11-2 and TRBJ2-3; D gene uncertain. Germline V lookup: CDR1 SGHAT, CDR2 FQNNGV. This CDR3 comprises 12 residues. The V end lost 6 bases, the J end lost 4 bases, and 8 bases lay between the germline ends.